These 6 T cell receptor beta chains came from one sample sequenced in a study of identical twins. MiXCR, applied by TCRdb to the 5' RACE reads, yields one record per CDR3 protein. The sample carries about 690,000 distinct CDR3 sequences, around 20% recorded once. These data also featured in a second study, about T cells expressing NK-cell markers.

Sequenced material: PBMCs. The receptors derive from a young woman in good health.

V gene TRBV20-1 combines with J gene TRBJ2-3, with 9 bases that match TRBD2. V was pared by 0 bases and J by 5 bases, with 6 bases of the junction left unmatched. The CDR3 spans 15 residues. Germline CDR1 reads DFQATT; CDR2 reads SNEGSKA (reference sequence). The CDR3 loop reads CSARDPLAGRDTQYF. The DNA for the CDR3 is TGCAGTGCTAGAGATCCCCTAGCGGGGCGAGATACGCAGTATTTT.

The chain recombines TRBV20-1 with TRBJ2-3; possible D gene TRBD2, 6 bases. CDR1 DFQATT and CDR2 SNEGSKA come from the germline V gene (reference sequence). V dropped 4 bases and J dropped 0 bases, with 14 bases sitting between them. The CDR3 totals 15 residues. The CDR3 bases are TGCAGTGCTATCTTAGCGGTCACTAGCACAGATACGCAGTATTTT. The encoded protein is CSAILAVTSTDTQYF.

In this sample, this clonotype turned up a few times. V and J are TRBV5-1 and TRBJ2-5; D gene ambiguous. Trimming removed 3 bases at V and 5 bases at J, with 14 bases between. The CDR3 extends over 14 amino acids. CDR1 SGHRS and CDR2 YFSETQ come from the germline V gene. The CDR3 nucleotides read TGCGCCAGCAGCTCCGGGCAGGCTTCTGAGACCCAGTACTTC. This encodes CASSSGQASETQYF.

The V gene is TRBV6-1, the J gene TRBJ1-3, with 7 nucleotides matching TRBD1. Germline V gene data show CDR1 as MNHNS and CDR2 as SASEGT. V gave up 5 bases and J gave up 1 base; unmatched junction bases: 11. CDR3 length: 17 amino acids. The DNA for the CDR3 is TGTGCCAGCAGTACCCCTCTCAGGGACAGTTCTGGAAACACCATATATTTT. This gives the protein CASSTPLRDSSGNTIYF.

This clonotype occurred a few times. The CDR3 nucleotides read TGTGCCAGCTCACCCCAGGGTCTGGGCTACGAGCAGTACTTC. Encoded protein: CASSPQGLGYEQYF. The J gene is TRBJ2-7, the V gene TRBV18; D is possibly TRBD1 (5 bases). This CDR3 spans 14 amino acids. The germline gives CDR1 KGHSH, CDR2 LQKENI. Trimming removed 3 bases at V and 3 bases at J, with 12 bases between.

This clonotype was counted at least ten times. The chain has TRBV12-3 or TRBV12-4 and TRBJ2-1; D not resolved. V lost 5 bases to trimming and J lost 8 bases, with 10 bases between them. The CDR3 extends over 12 amino acids. The CDR3 region has the DNA TGTGCCAGCAGTCCTCTGATCGATGAGCAGTTCTTC. Amino acid sequence: CASSPLIDEQFF.